The next 16 T cell receptor beta chains were all read from a single sample in a study of T cells in tumors after PD-1 blockade. Clones were read by immunoSEQ multiplex PCR, and TCRdb kept only the in-frame ones, dropping some. The repertoire holds about 63,000 clones, with around 67% as singletons. The sequencing used PBMCs, collected after anti-PD-1 treatment. These receptors were taken from a human donor with basal cell carcinoma.

The chain uses TRBV9 and TRBJ2-3; TRBD2 matches 11 bases. Germline V gene sequence: CDR1 SGDLS, CDR2 YYNGEE. The ends lost 0 bases at V and 1 base at J; junction bases unmatched: 13. The CDR3 extends over 20 amino acids. The chain's CDR3 is CASSVAPGLAASLGTDTQYF. CDR3 in DNA: TGTGCCAGCAGCGTAGCTCCGGGACTAGCGGCTTCGCTGGGCACAGATACGCAGTATTTT.

The V call is TRBV7-8, the J call TRBJ2-7; D is unclear. V shed 0 bases and J shed 3 bases, with 3 bases lying between them. The germline CDR1 and CDR2 sequences are SGHVS and FQNEAQ. The CDR3 consists of 12 residues. CDR3 in amino acids: CASSLAHYEQYF. CDR3 coding DNA: TGTGCCAGCAGCTTAGCCCACTACGAGCAGTACTTC.

The rearrangement uses TRBV27 and TRBJ2-3, with 7 bases lining up with TRBD2. Trimming at V came to 2 bases and at J to 4 bases, leaving 3 bases not matched to a gene. This CDR3 is 14 amino acids long. Germline V lookup: CDR1 MNHEY, CDR2 SMNVEV (reference sequence). The CDR3 here is CASSLDLAADTQYF. In DNA form, the CDR3 reads TGTGCCAGCAGTTTAGACCTAGCGGCAGATACGCAGTATTTT.

The chain recombines TRBV30 with TRBJ2-7; TRBD2 agrees at 12 bases. Per the germline V gene, CDR1 is GTSNPN and CDR2 is SVGIG (reference sequence). The ends lost 3 bases at V and 3 bases at J; junction bases unmatched: 0. This CDR3 has 13 residues. The CDR3 sequence is CAWRTSGSYEQYF. CDR3 DNA: TGTGCCTGGAGGACTAGCGGGAGCTACGAGCAGTACTTC.

The chain carries TRBV5-1 and TRBJ2-5; 9 bases fit TRBD1. This CDR3 is 15 amino acids long. Germline V gives CDR1 SGHRS, CDR2 YFSETQ. V gave up 3 bases and J gave up 5 bases; unmatched junction bases: 8. The CDR3 DNA reads TGCGCCAGCAGCTCCGGGACAGGGACGACTGAGACCCAGTACTTC. As protein: CASSSGTGTTETQYF.

This chain links TRBV6-5 with TRBJ2-7; the D is unclear. Germline V gene data show CDR1 as MNHEY and CDR2 as SVGAGI. The CDR3 has 11 residues. V gave up 7 bases and J gave up 3 bases, with 7 bases separating them. The CDR3 DNA sequence: TGTGCCAGCACAGGCAACTACGAGCAGTACTTC. Translated, it gives CASTGNYEQYF.

The V call is TRBV5-6, the J call TRBJ1-2, with a weak D call TRBD1 (5 bases). The V gene lost 1 base and the J gene lost 3 bases, with 13 bases spanning the gap. The V gene's germline CDR1 is SGHDT and CDR2 YYEEEE. The CDR3 loop spans 15 amino acids. CDR3 coding DNA: TGTGCCAGCAGCTTGTGGCAGGGACCCTACTATGGCTACACCTTC. Amino acid sequence: CASSLWQGPYYGYTF.

This chain joins TRBV4-2 and TRBJ2-5; 8 bases are a match to TRBD2. Germline assignment: CDR1 LGHNA and CDR2 YNFKEQ. J lost 9 bases, V lost 1 base, and 7 bases had no gene match. The CDR3 covers 14 residues. The CDR3 DNA sequence: TGTGCCAGCAGCCAAGGCGGCGGGGGGACGGCCCAGTACTTC. Translation: CASSQGGGGTAQYF.

The chain combines TRBV19 with TRBJ1-2; a possible D gene is TRBD1 (6 bases). Germline-derived CDR1 and CDR2 are LNHDA and SQIVND (reference sequence). The length of the CDR3 is 15 residues. V gave up 7 bases and J gave up 4 bases, with 19 bases separating them. In nucleotides, the CDR3 is TGTGCCAGTACCCATGGTGCGGGGGCCGCCTATGGCTACACCTTC. This translates into CASTHGAGAAYGYTF.

The rearrangement uses TRBV5-1 and TRBJ2-5, with 8 bases lining up with TRBD1. J was trimmed by 3 bases and V by 1 base; bases with no gene match: 8. The germline CDR1 and CDR2 sequences are SGHRS and YFSETQ. CDR3 length: 16 residues. CDR3 nucleotides: TGCGCCAGCAGCTTGCAGGGGGCATTCGGTGAAGAGACCCAGTACTTC. It encodes CASSLQGAFGEETQYF.

The chain couples TRBV5-1 to TRBJ2-7, with 7 bases lining up with TRBD1. The CDR3 is made up of 15 amino acids. The ends lost 4 bases at V and 2 bases at J; junction bases unmatched: 9. Germline values: CDR1 SGHRS, CDR2 YFSETQ. For the CDR3, the DNA is TGCGCCAGCAGCAACCGGGACAGCGACGCCTACGAGCAGTACTTC. Its protein is CASSNRDSDAYEQYF. The full variable domain, completed using reference TRBV5-1 and TRBJ2-7, is KAGVTQTPRYLIKTRGQQVTLSCSPISGHRSVSWYQQTPGQGLQFLFEYFSETQRNKGNFPGRFSGRQFSNSRSEMNVSTLELGDSALYLCASSNRDSDAYEQYFGPGTRLTVT.

V gene TRBV5-4 combines with J gene TRBJ2-7; D is ambiguous. Per germline, CDR1 SGHNT and CDR2 YYREEE (reference sequence). The V and J ends lost 2 bases and 0 bases respectively, with 12 bases between them. The CDR3 is made up of 15 amino acids. The CDR3 nucleotides are TGTGCCAGCAGCTTAGGTGGGCAAAGCTCCTACGAGCAGTACTTC. The encoded protein is CASSLGGQSSYEQYF.

This sequence joins TRBV3-1 (or the pseudogene TRBV3-2) and TRBJ2-1; D gene ambiguous. The ends were cut back, 1 base at V and 6 bases at J, with 4 bases in the middle. This CDR3 comprises 12 residues. Germline V CDR1 and CDR2: LGHDT, YNNKEL (reference sequence). The CDR3, as DNA: TGTGCCAGCAGCCAAGTCCCCAATGAGCAGTTCTTC. Its protein is CASSQVPNEQFF.

J is TRBJ1-6 and V is TRBV7-2; 8 positions agree with TRBD1. The ends lost 6 bases at V and 7 bases at J; junction bases unmatched: 11. The CDR3 is made up of 16 amino acids. Germline-derived CDR1 and CDR2 are SGHTA and FQGNSA. The CDR3 DNA reads as TGTGCCAGCAGTTACCAGGGGGCGCTAGGGAATTCACCCCTCCACTTT. Translation gives CASSYQGALGNSPLHF. Full variable domain (rest looked up from reference TRBV7-2 and TRBJ1-6): GAGVSQSPSNKVTEKGKDVELRCDPISGHTALYWYRQSLGQGLEFLIYFQGNSAPDKSGLPSDRFSAERTGGSVSTLTIQRTQQEDSAVYLCASSYQGALGNSPLHFGNGTRLTVT.

This sequence joins TRBV18 and TRBJ1-1; 8 bases match TRBD1. Germline values: CDR1 KGHSH, CDR2 LQKENI. The CDR3 has 17 residues. The junction had 10 bases not matched to a gene; V was cut back by 3 bases and J by 1 base. CDR3 sequence: CASSPSQQGVGNTEAFF. CDR3 DNA: TGTGCCAGCTCACCGAGTCAACAGGGGGTAGGGAACACTGAAGCTTTCTTT.

DNA for the CDR3: TGTGCCAGCAGCTTGAAGGGCGAAAAACTGTTTTTT. This sequence encodes CASSLKGEKLFF. The chain joins TRBV5-4 to TRBJ1-4; D not certain. The germline CDR1 and CDR2 sequences are SGHNT and YYREEE (reference sequence). The CDR3 has 12 amino acids. V lost 1 base and J 8 bases, leaving 6 bases between the germline ends.